Shown below are 8 T cell receptor beta chains from a single sample sequenced in a study of blood T cell repertoires in COVID-19. The protocol was immunoSEQ multiplex PCR, while the TCRdb copy is restricted to in-frame clones and leaves out a portion. The sample lists 150,000 to 200,000 clones, under 90% occurring once. Sequencing input: peripheral blood. The receptors were gathered from a man aged 35-49 years with acute or convalescent COVID-19.

The chain uses TRBV3-1 (or the pseudogene TRBV3-2) and TRBJ2-1; D remains ambiguous. V was cut by 1 base and J by 10 bases, with 8 bases left in between. From germline, CDR1 is LGHDT and CDR2 YNNKEL (reference sequence). This CDR3 is built from 12 residues. The CDR3 sequence is CASSQVASEQFF. The DNA for the CDR3 is TGTGCCAGCAGCCAAGTGGCATCGGAGCAGTTCTTC.

This chain links TRBV5-1 with TRBJ2-1; D ambiguous. This CDR3 comprises 11 residues. CDR1 and CDR2 from the germline V gene are SGHRS and YFSETQ. V dropped 1 base and J dropped 9 bases, with 5 bases sitting between them. The CDR3 loop reads CASSLTVEQFF. The CDR3 DNA reads TGCGCCAGCAGCTTGACTGTTGAGCAGTTCTTC.

This clone was seen only a few times. The rearrangement uses TRBV5-1 and TRBJ1-3; 8 nucleotides agree with TRBD1. This CDR3 is built from 14 residues. Germline V gene sequence: CDR1 SGHRS, CDR2 YFSETQ. Germline trimming cut 5 bases from V and 9 bases from J; bases unmatched to any gene: 10. This chain's CDR3 is CASRSGQDVVTIYF. As DNA, the CDR3 is TGCGCCAGCAGATCGGGACAGGACGTAGTCACCATATATTTT.

The chain uses TRBV6-5 and TRBJ1-2; weak D call: TRBD1 (5 bases). Germline V gene sequence: CDR1 MNHEY, CDR2 SVGAGI. Trimming pared 10 bases from V and 11 bases from J, leaving 29 bases between. The CDR3 totals 15 residues. CDR3 amino acids: CATTRKGTLPSGYTF. CDR3 sequence (DNA): TGTGCCACCACGCGGAAGGGAACACTACCCTCAGGGTACACCTTC.

The chain recombines TRBV6-6 with TRBJ1-6, with D perhaps TRBD1 (5 bases). The CDR3 sequence is 14 residues long. V was pared by 3 bases and J by 9 bases, with 12 bases between. The germline gives CDR1 MNHNY, CDR2 SVGAGI (reference sequence). The DNA of the CDR3 is TGTGCCAGCAGTTATGGGGGGGTGAGTTCACCCCTCCACTTT. As protein: CASSYGGVSSPLHF.

The rearrangement joins TRBV30 to TRBJ2-3; possibly TRBD1 for D (6 bases). The V end was cut by 2 bases, the J end by 4 bases, with 10 bases between. CDR3 length equals 13 residues. Germline CDR1 reads GTSNPN; CDR2 reads SVGIG (reference sequence). The CDR3 spells CAWSRTGSDTQYF. CDR3 DNA sequence: TGTGCCTGGAGTCGAACAGGGTCAGATACGCAGTATTTT.

The rearrangement uses TRBV2 and TRBJ2-5, with a possible D match to TRBD2 (6 bases). The V and J ends lost 2 bases and 2 bases respectively, with 15 bases between them. The CDR3 is 16 residues long. Germline V lookup: CDR1 SNHLY, CDR2 FYNNEI. The CDR3 reads CASSEQSYGTQETQYF. In DNA, the CDR3 is TGTGCCAGCAGTGAACAATCCTACGGGACTCAAGAGACCCAGTACTTC.

The gene calls are TRBV9 and TRBJ1-1, with D tentatively TRBD1 (5 bases). This CDR3 contains 14 residues. V was pared by 0 bases and J by 1 base, with 7 bases between. The V gene's germline CDR1 is SGDLS and CDR2 YYNGEE. The CDR3 nucleotides are TGTGCCAGCAGCGTAGAGGGGCAGAACACTGAAGCTTTCTTT. This sequence encodes CASSVEGQNTEAFF.